This T cell receptor (beta chain) was profiled in a study of control samples from healthy donors and cancer patients. This CDR3 has 16 amino acids. The germline CDR1 and CDR2 sequences are SGHTA and FQGTGA. The V end was cut by 5 bases, the J end by 1 base, with 16 bases between. Libraries were prepared by immunoSEQ multiplex PCR; TCRdb keeps only in-frame clonotypes and omits some of them. The sample holds 95,000 to 150,000 clones, 87% seen once. This receptor was identified in a man in his sixties in good health. The sample consisted of blood. V and J are TRBV7-3 and TRBJ2-3, with a weak D call TRBD2 (6 bases). CDR3 sequence: CASSPELGGGTDTQYF. For the CDR3, the DNA is TGTGCCAGCAGCCCCGAATTGGGGGGAGGCACAGATACGCAGTATTTT.